This TCR beta chain was sequenced in a study of PD-L1 blockade in urothelial cancer. Overall study: Analysis of blood occurred 3 weeks (second dose) and 6 weeks after treatment start. Notes on the study in general: Better progression-free and overall survival followed lower pretreatment blood clonality.

A note on this clone: Antigen: not known.

Germline assignment: CDR1 KGHSY and CDR2 FQNENV. The CDR3 length is 16 residues. V lost 1 base to trimming and J lost 10 bases; unmatched junction nucleotides: 9. As to time point: peripheral blood 6 weeks after treatment start. This table comes from immunoSEQ multiplex PCR, and its TCRdb copy is limited to in-frame clones, with some not included. The table lists about 120,000 clones, around 86% of them singletons. The origin of this receptor is a man between 45 and 60 years old with urothelial cancer. Sample: PBMCs, taken around atezolizumab (anti-PD-L1) treatment. The V and J genes are TRBV16 and TRBJ1-6; the match to TRBD1 covers 8 bases. The CDR3 sequence: CASSQLTQGAQSPLHF. CDR3 DNA sequence: TGTGCCAGCAGCCAATTGACTCAGGGGGCGCAATCACCCCTCCACTTT. The whole variable domain, remainder taken from reference TRBV16 and TRBJ1-6, is GEEVAQTPKHLVRGEGQKAKLYCAPIKGHSYVFWYQQVLKNEFKFLISFQNENVFDETGMPKERFSAKCLPNSPCSLEIQATKLEDSAVYFCASSQLTQGAQSPLHFGNGTRLTVT.